The present T cell receptor beta chain was sequenced within a study of T cell repertoires in cytomegalovirus infection. Via MiXCR, TCRdb re-called the reads, giving one row per CDR3 protein. The sample lists hundreds of thousands of distinct CDR3 sequences, roughly 15% occurring once. As regards this clonotype: A much larger clone differs from this one at a single base, so this may be a read error.

CDR1 is KGHSH, CDR2 LQKENI, per germline. The CDR3 runs to 14 residues. Trimming took 8 bases from V and 3 from J; bases not matched to a gene: 1. V usage is TRBV18 and J usage is TRBJ2-1; 13 nucleotides match TRBD2. This clonotype was sampled from a human donor in good health (CMV status not recorded). Some clones in this sample may be carry-over from other donors' samples. Sequenced sample: PBMCs. CDR3 protein: CASGLAGDYNEQFF. Here the CDR3 DNA reads TGTGCCAGCGGACTAGCGGGGGACTACAATGAGCAGTTCTTC.